Detailed here is one T cell receptor (beta chain). The germline V gene encodes CDR1 SGHTA and CDR2 FQGNSA. The CDR3 loop spans 16 amino acids. J was trimmed by 6 bases and V by 5 bases; bases with no gene match: 8. Samples were assayed with immunoSEQ v3.0 at survey level. Sequencing targeted 40,000-50,000 T-cell genomes per sample. Using immunoSEQ multiplex PCR, the repertoire was profiled, and TCRdb retains in-frame clones only, with some absent. The data contain 9,500 to 15,000 clones, about 80% of them seen just once; the ten biggest clones take up about 14%. These data belong to a study of long-term antiretroviral therapy in people with HIV.

The receptor was isolated from a man aged 35-49 years with HIV. The specimen was unsorted PBMCs, collected 3 to 3.2 years before starting antiretroviral therapy. The V call is TRBV7-2, the J call TRBJ2-3; 13 bases match TRBD2. The CDR3 nucleotides read TGTGCCAGCAGCAACACGGGACTAGCGGGACCGGATACGCAGTATTTT. As protein: CASSNTGLAGPDTQYF.